The 29 T cell receptor beta chains in this list originate from one sample, sequenced in a study of control samples from healthy donors and cancer patients. Profiling relied on immunoSEQ multiplex PCR, and the TCRdb table lists in-frame clones only, not all of them. Counted here are over 85,000 clones, around 89% occurring once; the ten biggest clones make up roughly 3.7%. Sequenced: PBMCs. These receptors were collected from a woman between 55 and 75 years old with lung cancer.

The chain employs TRBV7-3 and TRBJ2-3; D unresolved. Trimming pared 4 bases from V and 8 bases from J, leaving 13 bases between. Germline V gene data show CDR1 as SGHTA and CDR2 as FQGTGA. This CDR3 is built from 13 residues. CDR3 DNA sequence: TGTGCCAGCAGCTCGGACGCGCCGGGTACGCAGTATTTT. It codes for CASSSDAPGTQYF. The variable domain in full, with the rest retrieved from reference TRBV7-3 and TRBJ2-3, is GAGVSQTPSNKVTEKGKYVELRCDPISGHTALYWYRQSLGQGPEFLIYFQGTGAADDSGLPNDRFFAVRPEGSVSTLKIQRTERGDSAVYLCASSSDAPGTQYFGPGTRLTVL.

A single count supports this clone. The V gene is TRBV30, the J gene TRBJ2-7; D is tentatively TRBD1 or TRBD2 (6 bases each). There are 13 residues in the CDR3. V was pared by 4 bases and J by 4 bases, with 14 bases between. Germline V gives CDR1 GTSNPN, CDR2 SVGIG (reference sequence). CDR3 nucleotide sequence: TGTGCCTGGACCGGGGGCGGCTCGTACGAGCAGTACTTC. It translates to CAWTGGGSYEQYF.

The gene calls are TRBV9 and TRBJ1-6; tentatively, D is TRBD1 (5 bases). V lost 0 bases and J 8 bases, leaving 12 bases between the germline ends. Germline CDR1 and CDR2: SGDLS and YYNGEE. The length of the CDR3 is 15 residues. This CDR3 reads CASSVAGSVDSPLHF. The CDR3 nucleotides are TGTGCCAGCAGCGTAGCAGGGAGTGTGGATTCACCCCTCCACTTT.

This chain connects TRBV7-2 to TRBJ1-5; D call uncertain. This CDR3 is built from 13 residues. Germline-derived CDR1 and CDR2 are SGHTA and FQGNSA. Between the trimmed V and J ends, which lost 3 bases and 6 bases, there was a span of 9 bases. CDR3 protein: CASSLRAFQPQHF. CDR3 nucleotides: TGTGCCAGCAGCTTGCGAGCCTTTCAGCCCCAGCATTTT.

CDR3 in DNA: TGTGCCAGCAGTGGGGGGACTAGCCGGACAGATACGCAGTATTTT. Amino acids: CASSGGTSRTDTQYF. This chain joins TRBV2 and TRBJ2-3; 9 nucleotides agree with TRBD2. The CDR3 covers 15 residues. Germline V gene data show CDR1 as SNHLY and CDR2 as FYNNEI. Germline trimming cut 4 bases from V and 3 bases from J; bases unmatched to any gene: 5.

This clone qualifies as medium-sized (0.01 to 0.1%). The chain couples TRBV7-8 to TRBJ1-1; 7 bases line up with TRBD1. This CDR3 is 13 amino acids long. Trimming at V came to 5 bases and at J to 4 bases, leaving 4 bases not matched to a gene. Per the germline V gene, CDR1 is SGHVS and CDR2 is FQNEAQ. CDR3 DNA sequence: TGTGCCAGCAGCCCTAGGACAGGCACTGAAGCTTTCTTT. Its translation is CASSPRTGTEAFF.

The genes are TRBV6-1 and TRBJ1-1; tentatively, D is TRBD1 (6 bases). V was clipped by 0 bases and J by 0 bases, with 8 bases between them. Germline CDR1 reads MNHNS; CDR2 reads SASEGT. This CDR3 has 15 amino acids. The DNA of the CDR3 is TGTGCCAGCAGTGAAGCCGGGACACTGAACACTGAAGCTTTCTTT. It encodes CASSEAGTLNTEAFF.

The chain uses TRBV19 and TRBJ1-5; 8 bases are shared with TRBD1. J gave up 3 bases and V 3 bases, and 7 bases lay outside the gene matches. CDR3 length: 16 amino acids. Per germline, CDR1 LNHDA and CDR2 SQIVND (reference sequence). The CDR3 loop is CASSIDRGGNNQPQHF. CDR3 DNA sequence: TGTGCCAGTAGTATCGACAGGGGAGGGAACAATCAGCCCCAGCATTTT.

The chain has TRBV2 and TRBJ1-6, with D hard to call. The CDR3 loop spans 13 amino acids. The germline V gene has CDR1 SNHLY and CDR2 FYNNEI. V was trimmed by 8 bases and J by 7 bases, leaving 12 bases between them. The CDR3, as DNA: TGTGCCAGCGAGATAGAGGCAAATTCACCCCTCCACTTT. This sequence encodes CASEIEANSPLHF.

The chain joins TRBV3-1 (or the pseudogene TRBV3-2) to TRBJ1-3; D possibly corresponds to TRBD1 (6 bases). There are 16 residues in the CDR3. Trimming took 0 bases from V and 10 from J, leaving 19 bases between them. Germline CDR1 reads LGHDT; CDR2 reads YNNKEL (reference sequence). This chain's CDR3 is CASSQDRHRASRTIYF. The CDR3 bases are TGTGCCAGCAGCCAAGATCGCCACAGGGCTTCTCGGACCATATATTTT.

V usage is TRBV5-1 and J usage is TRBJ2-1; D possibly uses TRBD1 or TRBD2 (6 bases each). This CDR3 has 14 amino acids. V was cut by 7 bases and J by 7 bases, with 18 bases left in between. Germline loops: CDR1 SGHRS, CDR2 YFSETQ. The CDR3 sequence: CASGKSGASNEQFF. CDR3 sequence (DNA): TGCGCCAGCGGCAAGTCGGGGGCTAGTAATGAGCAGTTCTTC.

The genes are TRBV6-5 and TRBJ1-5, with TRBD1 matching over 10 bases. Germline CDR1 and CDR2: MNHEY and SVGAGI. CDR3 size: 14 residues. V lost 7 bases, J lost 3 bases, and 3 bases stayed unmatched. The DNA for the CDR3 is TGTGCCAGCATAGACAGGGGGCACAATCAGCCCCAGCATTTT. It yields the protein CASIDRGHNQPQHF.

This chain links TRBV12-5 with TRBJ2-7, with TRBD2 as a possible D gene (6 bases). Between the trimmed V and J ends, which lost 0 bases and 2 bases, there was a span of 20 bases. Germline loops: CDR1 LGHNT, CDR2 FRNRAP. The CDR3 has 18 amino acids. The CDR3 sequence is CASGLVHEEGKQTYEQYF. DNA of the CDR3: TGTGCTAGTGGTTTGGTACACGAGGAGGGAAAACAGACCTACGAGCAGTACTTC.

The chain is built from TRBV5-5 and TRBJ1-2, with D maybe TRBD1 (5 bases). Deletions cut 0 bases from V and 1 base from J, with 16 bases between. Germline assignment: CDR1 SGHKS and CDR2 YYEKEE (reference sequence). The CDR3 has 17 residues. CDR3: CASSLVLATGGNYGYTF. Written as DNA, the CDR3 is TGTGCCAGCAGCTTGGTACTGGCCACAGGAGGTAACTATGGCTACACCTTC.

V and J are TRBV2 and TRBJ2-1; no reliable D call. Germline V gives CDR1 SNHLY, CDR2 FYNNEI. The CDR3 has 15 amino acids. V was trimmed by 4 bases and J by 1 base, leaving 11 bases between them. CDR3 loop: CASSGQRGSYNEQFF. The CDR3 DNA follows: TGTGCCAGCAGTGGCCAGCGAGGATCCTACAATGAGCAGTTCTTC. The entire variable domain, with the rest obtained from reference TRBV2 and TRBJ2-1, is as follows: EPEVTQTPSHQVTQMGQEVILRCVPISNHLYFYWYRQILGQKVEFLVSFYNNEISEKSEIFDDQFSVERPDGSNFTLKIRSTKLEDSAMYFCASSGQRGSYNEQFFGPGTRLTVL.

The genes are TRBV19 and TRBJ1-1, with D perhaps TRBD1 (5 bases). Trimming removed 5 bases at V and 3 bases at J, with 13 bases between. This CDR3 has 14 residues. In germline, CDR1 is LNHDA, CDR2 SQIVND (reference sequence). This CDR3 is CASSQGFIDTEAFF. The CDR3 coding sequence is TGTGCCAGTAGTCAGGGTTTTATCGACACTGAAGCTTTCTTT.

The chain's CDR3 is CASTAGVKDTQYF. The DNA for the CDR3 is TGTGCCAGCACGGCGGGAGTAAAAGATACGCAGTATTTT. V and J are TRBV6-6 and TRBJ2-3; 7 nucleotides agree with TRBD2. The J segment lost 5 bases and the V segment lost 7 bases, leaving 6 bases of the junction unmatched. This CDR3 is built from 13 residues. Germline CDR1 is MNHNY and CDR2 is SVGAGI (reference sequence).

This rearrangement joins TRBV6-1 to TRBJ2-3; 11 bases are a match to TRBD2. This CDR3 is built from 16 residues. Losses at the gene ends were 4 bases for V and 2 bases for J; bases not matched to a gene: 5. Per germline, CDR1 MNHNS and CDR2 SASEGT. CDR3 loop: CASSVTSGSVTDTQYF. The CDR3 nucleotides read TGTGCCAGCAGTGTAACTAGCGGGAGTGTCACAGATACGCAGTATTTT.

The genes are TRBV18 and TRBJ1-1; a possible D gene is TRBD1 (6 bases). The germline V gene has CDR1 KGHSH and CDR2 LQKENI. V shed 5 bases and J shed 1 base, with 14 bases lying between them. This CDR3 has 15 residues. The CDR3 loop reads CASSSSGDQNTEAFF. DNA of the CDR3: TGTGCCAGCTCATCCTCAGGGGACCAGAACACTGAAGCTTTCTTT.

The chain has TRBV14 and TRBJ1-2; the match to TRBD1 covers 7 bases. Germline V gene data show CDR1 as SGHDN and CDR2 as FVKESK. With 5 bases clipped from V and 8 bases from J, the junction kept 5 bases outside the gene matches. The CDR3 length is 12 residues. The CDR3: CASSYRGSGYTF. The CDR3 DNA sequence: TGTGCCAGCAGCTACAGGGGATCCGGCTACACCTTC.

The rearrangement joins TRBV7-2 to TRBJ2-4; maybe TRBD1 (6 bases). The CDR3 contains 15 residues. Germline V CDR1 and CDR2: SGHTA, FQGNSA. V was clipped by 3 bases and J by 3 bases, with 12 bases between them. The CDR3 coding sequence is TGTGCCAGCAGCTTTAATTCAGGGGACAAAAACATTCAGTACTTC. It translates to CASSFNSGDKNIQYF. The full variable domain, in which reference TRBV7-2 and TRBJ2-4 provide the parts outside the CDR3, is GAGVSQSPSNKVTEKGKDVELRCDPISGHTALYWYRQSLGQGLEFLIYFQGNSAPDKSGLPSDRFSAERTGGSVSTLTIQRTQQEDSAVYLCASSFNSGDKNIQYFGAGTRLSVL.

This rearrangement joins TRBV20-1 to TRBJ2-3, with 8 positions matching TRBD2. The germline gives CDR1 DFQATT, CDR2 SNEGSKA (reference sequence). V lost 3 bases and J lost 6; bases outside the gene matches: 8. The CDR3 covers 14 residues. The CDR3 spells CSASPGLAEDTQYF. The CDR3 bases are TGCAGTGCTAGTCCCGGACTAGCTGAGGATACGCAGTATTTT.

The V gene is TRBV28, the J gene TRBJ1-6, with D tentatively TRBD1 (6 bases). The V and J ends lost 6 bases and 5 bases respectively, with 17 bases between them. The CDR3 consists of 16 residues. Germline V gene lookup returns CDR1 MDHEN and CDR2 SYDVKM. This CDR3 reads CASRSKGTHHNSPLHF. DNA for the CDR3: TGTGCCAGCAGGTCAAAAGGGACACACCATAATTCACCCCTCCACTTT.

V is TRBV5-1 and J is TRBJ1-1; D possibly corresponds to TRBD1 (5 bases). V was cut by 3 bases and J by 5 bases, with 17 bases left in between. Germline assignment: CDR1 SGHRS and CDR2 YFSETQ. This CDR3 has 15 amino acids. As DNA, the CDR3 is TGCGCCAGCAGCTCAGAAATCGGTTGGACAACTGAAGCTTTCTTT. It specifies CASSSEIGWTTEAFF.

V usage is TRBV5-1 and J usage is TRBJ1-1; 12 positions match TRBD1. This CDR3 is 16 amino acids long. The V gene's germline CDR1 is SGHRS and CDR2 YFSETQ. The J segment lost 1 base and the V segment lost 4 bases, leaving 5 bases of the junction unmatched. The CDR3 here is CASSTRDRGPNTEAFF. The CDR3 DNA sequence: TGCGCCAGCAGCACCCGGGACAGGGGGCCGAACACTGAAGCTTTCTTT.

The chain uses TRBV2 and TRBJ2-7; no definite D call. Germline V gives CDR1 SNHLY, CDR2 FYNNEI. The CDR3 runs 12 residues. V was cut by 6 bases and J by 12 bases, with 18 bases left in between. This chain's CDR3 is CASSMSRSGWYF. In DNA form, the CDR3 reads TGTGCCAGCAGCATGTCGCGATCCGGTTGGTACTTC.

The chain links TRBV29-1 to TRBJ1-5; 7 bases are shared with TRBD1. J was trimmed by 5 bases and V by 7 bases; bases with no gene match: 5. CDR3 size: 12 residues. The germline V gene has CDR1 SQVTM and CDR2 ANQGSEA. This chain's CDR3 is CSGKDRDQPQHF. In DNA form, the CDR3 reads TGCAGCGGTAAAGACAGGGATCAGCCCCAGCATTTT.

The V gene is TRBV24-1, the J gene TRBJ1-2; D gene unclear. Germline-derived CDR1 and CDR2 are KGHDR and SFDVKD. V was trimmed by 6 bases and J by 4 bases, leaving 11 bases between them. The CDR3 is made up of 13 amino acids. CDR3 protein: CATSTNHIYGYTF. The CDR3 DNA reads TGTGCCACCAGTACAAACCATATCTATGGCTACACCTTC.

The rearrangement links TRBV27 to TRBJ1-2, with a weak D call TRBD1 (5 bases). This CDR3 has 14 residues. Germline V gene lookup returns CDR1 MNHEY and CDR2 SMNVEV (reference sequence). Trimming pared 6 bases from V and 3 bases from J, leaving 14 bases between. The CDR3 DNA sequence: TGTGCCAGCAGGAGGCAGGGTTCCGACTATGGCTACACCTTC. This encodes CASRRQGSDYGYTF.